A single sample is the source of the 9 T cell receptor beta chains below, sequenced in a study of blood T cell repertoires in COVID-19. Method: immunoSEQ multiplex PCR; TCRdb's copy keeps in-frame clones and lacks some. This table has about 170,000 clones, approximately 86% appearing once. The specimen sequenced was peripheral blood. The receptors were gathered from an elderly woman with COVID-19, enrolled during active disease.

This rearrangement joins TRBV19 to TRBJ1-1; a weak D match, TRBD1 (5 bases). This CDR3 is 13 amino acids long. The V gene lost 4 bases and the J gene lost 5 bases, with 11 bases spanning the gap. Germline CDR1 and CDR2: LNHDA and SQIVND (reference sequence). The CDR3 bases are TGTGCCAGTAGTACCGACAGAACAACTGAAGCTTTCTTT. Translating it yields CASSTDRTTEAFF.

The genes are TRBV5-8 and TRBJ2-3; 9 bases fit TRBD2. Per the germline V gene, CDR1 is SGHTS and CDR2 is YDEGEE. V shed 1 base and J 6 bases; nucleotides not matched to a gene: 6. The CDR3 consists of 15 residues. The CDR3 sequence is CASSLSGGRGDTQYF. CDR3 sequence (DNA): TGTGCCAGCAGCTTGTCTGGCGGGAGGGGGGATACGCAGTATTTT.

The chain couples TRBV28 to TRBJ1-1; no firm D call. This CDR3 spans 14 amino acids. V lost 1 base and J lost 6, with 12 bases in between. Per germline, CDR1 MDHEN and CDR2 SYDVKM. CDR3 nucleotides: TGTGCCAGCAGTTTATCCCCCTTATTTTCTGAAGCTTTCTTT. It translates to CASSLSPLFSEAFF.

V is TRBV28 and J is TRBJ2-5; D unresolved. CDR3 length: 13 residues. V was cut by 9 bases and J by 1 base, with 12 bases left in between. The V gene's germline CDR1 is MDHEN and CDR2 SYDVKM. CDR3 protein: CASTVNPQETQYF. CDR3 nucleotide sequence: TGTGCCAGTACAGTAAACCCCCAAGAGACCCAGTACTTC.

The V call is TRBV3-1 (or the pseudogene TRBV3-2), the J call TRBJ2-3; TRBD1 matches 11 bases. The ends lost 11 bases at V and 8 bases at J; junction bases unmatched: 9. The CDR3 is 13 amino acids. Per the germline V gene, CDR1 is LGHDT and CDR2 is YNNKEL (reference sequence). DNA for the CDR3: TGTGCCGGTGGGGACAGGGGGAGTGGTACGCAGTATTTT. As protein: CAGGDRGSGTQYF.

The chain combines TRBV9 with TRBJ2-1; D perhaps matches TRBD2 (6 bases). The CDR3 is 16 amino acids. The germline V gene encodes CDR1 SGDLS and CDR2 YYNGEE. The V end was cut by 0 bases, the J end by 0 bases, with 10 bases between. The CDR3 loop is CASSVDGGSSYNEQFF. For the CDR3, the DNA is TGTGCCAGCAGCGTAGATGGGGGGAGCTCCTACAATGAGCAGTTCTTC.

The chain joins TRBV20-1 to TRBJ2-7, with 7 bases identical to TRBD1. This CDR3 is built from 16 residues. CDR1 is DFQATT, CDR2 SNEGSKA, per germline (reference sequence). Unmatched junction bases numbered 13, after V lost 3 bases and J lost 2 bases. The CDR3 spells CSASRAEWTGTYEQYF. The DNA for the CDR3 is TGCAGTGCTAGTAGGGCTGAATGGACAGGTACCTACGAGCAGTACTTC.

The CDR3 DNA reads as TGTGCCACCAGCAGAGACCCCACGGGGAGCGGGAGCACAGATACGCAGTATTTT. Translated, it gives CATSRDPTGSGSTDTQYF. This chain joins TRBV15 and TRBJ2-3; D possibly corresponds to TRBD2 (6 bases). The CDR3 consists of 18 residues. The germline gives CDR1 LNHNV, CDR2 YYDKDF (reference sequence). Trimming shortened V by 0 bases and J by 0 bases, and 16 bases separated the two germline ends. The entire variable domain, with the rest obtained from reference TRBV15 and TRBJ2-3, is as follows: DAMVIQNPRYQVTQFGKPVTLSCSQTLNHNVMYWYQQKSSQAPKLLFHYYDKDFNNEADTPDNFQSRRPNTSFCFLDIRSPGLGDTAMYLCATSRDPTGSGSTDTQYFGPGTRLTVL.

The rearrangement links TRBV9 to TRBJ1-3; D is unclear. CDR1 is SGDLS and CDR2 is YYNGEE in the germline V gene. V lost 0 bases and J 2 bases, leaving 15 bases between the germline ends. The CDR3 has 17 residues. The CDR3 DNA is TGTGCCAGCAGCGTAGCTCCAGGTTCTCTCCCTGGAAACACCATATATTTT. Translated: CASSVAPGSLPGNTIYF.